What follows is one T cell receptor (beta chain) and its context. The sample belongs to a study of technical replicates of blood from a handful of donors. Losses at the gene ends were 6 bases for V and 6 bases for J; bases not matched to a gene: 14. This CDR3 has 15 amino acids. The V gene's germline CDR1 is SNHLY and CDR2 FYNNEI. Sequenced by immunoSEQ multiplex PCR; TCRdb stores in-frame clones only, minus some. The data contain 64,000 or so clones, around 97% of them singletons. This receptor was obtained from a human donor in good health. The gene calls are TRBV2 and TRBJ2-7; 7 bases map to TRBD2. The specimen was T cells isolated from PBMCs. CDR3 sequence: CASSESRGRGVEQYF. The CDR3 nucleotides read TGTGCCAGCAGCGAGAGCCGGGGCCGGGGGGTCGAGCAGTACTTC.